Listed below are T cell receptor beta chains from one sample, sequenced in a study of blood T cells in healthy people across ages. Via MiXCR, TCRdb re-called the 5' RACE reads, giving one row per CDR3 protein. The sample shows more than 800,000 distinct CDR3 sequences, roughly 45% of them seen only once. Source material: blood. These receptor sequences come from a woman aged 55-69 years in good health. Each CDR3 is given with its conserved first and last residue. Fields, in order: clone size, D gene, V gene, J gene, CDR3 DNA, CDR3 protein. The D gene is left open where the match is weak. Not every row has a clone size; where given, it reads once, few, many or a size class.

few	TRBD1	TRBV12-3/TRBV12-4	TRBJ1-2	TGTGCCAGCAGTTTGGGGACAGGGGTTTATGGCTACACCTTC	CASSLGTGVYGYTF
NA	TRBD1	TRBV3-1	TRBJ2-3	TGTGCCAGCAGCTCCGGCCCGGGACAGGGCACAGATACGCAGTATTTT	CASSSGPGQGTDTQYF
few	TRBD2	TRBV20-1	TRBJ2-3	TGCAGTGCTCCTGATGTAGCGGGAGGGCGGGCAGATACGCAGTATTTT	CSAPDVAGGRADTQYF
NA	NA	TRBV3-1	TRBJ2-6	TGTGCCAGCAGCCAAGATCGTAGCTTTGGGGCCAACGTCCTGACTTTC	CASSQDRSFGANVLTF
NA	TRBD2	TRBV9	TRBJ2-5	TGTGCCAGCAGCCCCCGATTAGCGGGACCGAGGGAGACCCAGTACTTC	CASSPRLAGPRETQYF
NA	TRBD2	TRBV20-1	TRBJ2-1	TGCAGTCTCACCGGACTAGTCAATGAGCAGTTCTTC	CSLTGLVNEQFF
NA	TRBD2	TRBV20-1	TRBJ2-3	TGCAGTGCGCTTGGACTAGCGGGAGTGTTAGATACGCAGTATTTT	CSALGLAGVLDTQYF
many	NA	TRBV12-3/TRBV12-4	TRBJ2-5	TGTGCCAGCAGTTTTGAGGGACCCCAAGAGACCCAGTACTTC	CASSFEGPQETQYF
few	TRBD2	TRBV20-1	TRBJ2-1	TGCAGTGCTAGAGATCTAGGGACTAGGGTCAATGAGCAGTTCTTC	CSARDLGTRVNEQFF
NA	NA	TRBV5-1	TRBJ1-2	TGCGCCAGCAGCTTGGGTACAGGGTACGGAAACTATGGCTACACCTTC	CASSLGTGYGNYGYTF
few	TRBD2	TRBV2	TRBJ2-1	TGTGCCAGCCAACCCAGTATGGCGGGAGGCCGGGGTGAGCAGTTCTTC	CASQPSMAGGRGEQFF
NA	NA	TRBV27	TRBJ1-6	TGTGCCAGCAGTTTAGCGGCGGGGTCACCCCTCCACTTT	CASSLAAGSPLHF
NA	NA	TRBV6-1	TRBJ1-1	TGTGCCAGCCCTCCCCCTCCGGCGGGCTTGAACACTGAAGCTTTCTTT	CASPPPPAGLNTEAFF
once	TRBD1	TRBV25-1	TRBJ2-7	TGTGCCAGCGGGGGCGGGGGACAGGGGAAAGAAGTAAACTACGAGCAGTACTTC	CASGGGGQGKEVNYEQYF
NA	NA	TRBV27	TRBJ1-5	TGTGCCAGCAGTAATCGGAGAAATCAGCCCCAGCATTTT	CASSNRRNQPQHF
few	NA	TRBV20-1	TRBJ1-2	TGCAGTGTACATCCTCCAGGTTCAGCTAACTATGGCTACACCTTC	CSVHPPGSANYGYTF
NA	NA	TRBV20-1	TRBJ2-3	TGCAGTGCTAGAGATGGCGACAGCTACGAGGGGAATACGCAGTATTTT	CSARDGDSYEGNTQYF
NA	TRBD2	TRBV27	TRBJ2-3	TGTGCCAGCAGTTTCAGCGGGAGCATTGGAACAGATACGCAGTATTTT	CASSFSGSIGTDTQYF
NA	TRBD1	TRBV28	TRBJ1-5	TGTGCCAGCAGTTTAACAGGGGGGGGAGATAGCAATCAGCCCCAGCATTTT	CASSLTGGGDSNQPQHF
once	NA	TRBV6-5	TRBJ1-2	TGTGCCAGCAGTCCTGTAACCGGGACCCTTTCCTGTGGCTACACCTTC	CASSPVTGTLSCGYTF
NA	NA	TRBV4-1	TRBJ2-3	TGCGCCAGCAGCCAGACTATTGGAGATACGCAGTATTTT	CASSQTIGDTQYF
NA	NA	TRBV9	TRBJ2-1	TGTGCCAGCAGCACCCAGGAGGGAGACGAGCAGTTCTTC	CASSTQEGDEQFF
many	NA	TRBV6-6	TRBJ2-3	TGTGCCAGCAGTTCCACTAGCAGCACAGATACGCAGTATTTT	CASSSTSSTDTQYF
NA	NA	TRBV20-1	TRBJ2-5	TGCAGTGCTAACCTATACAATGAGCAGTACTTC	CSANLYNEQYF
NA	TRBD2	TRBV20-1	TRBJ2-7	TGCAGTGCTAGAGACCTAAGAACTAGCGGGTCCTACGAGCAGTACTTC	CSARDLRTSGSYEQYF
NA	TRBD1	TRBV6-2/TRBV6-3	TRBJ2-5	TGTGCCAGCAGCATCGGACAGGGGGCAGGAGAGACCCAGTACTTC	CASSIGQGAGETQYF
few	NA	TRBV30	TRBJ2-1	TGTGCCCATAGGGAGGGGGATGAGCAGTTCTTC	CAHREGDEQFF
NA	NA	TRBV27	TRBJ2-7	TGTGCCAGCCGGGACCCTGCTAGATACGAGCAGTACTTC	CASRDPARYEQYF
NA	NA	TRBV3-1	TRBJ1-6	TGTGCCAGCAGCCTAACAGCCTATAATTCACCCCTCCACTTT	CASSLTAYNSPLHF
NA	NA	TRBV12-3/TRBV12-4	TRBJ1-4	TGTGCCAGCAGATCTGTATGGGATGAAAAACTGTTTTTT	CASRSVWDEKLFF
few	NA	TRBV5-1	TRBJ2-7	TGCGCCAGCAGCCCGTCGACACGCTCCTACGAGCAGTACTTC	CASSPSTRSYEQYF
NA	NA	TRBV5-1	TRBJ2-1	TGCGCCAGCAGCTTGTTGAGGCGAGAGGAGAATGAGCAGTTCTTC	CASSLLRREENEQFF
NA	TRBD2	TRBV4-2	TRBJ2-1	TGTGCCAGCAGCCAAGGTTCTAGCGGGAATGAGCAGTTCTTC	CASSQGSSGNEQFF
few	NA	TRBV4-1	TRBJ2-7	TGCGCCAGCAGCCAAGATCGACTCACCGATGGCGAGCAGTACTTC	CASSQDRLTDGEQYF
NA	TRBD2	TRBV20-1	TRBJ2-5	TGCAGTGCTAGACCTAGCGGGAGGATAGGGGGGGGCAATGAGCAGTACTTC	CSARPSGRIGGGNEQYF
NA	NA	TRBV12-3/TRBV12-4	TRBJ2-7	TGTGCCAGCAGTTACGGGACCCCTCTCGAGCAGTACTTC	CASSYGTPLEQYF
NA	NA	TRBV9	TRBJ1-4	TGTGCCAGCAGCCCGGGACATTGGGGTGAAAAACTGTTTTTT	CASSPGHWGEKLFF
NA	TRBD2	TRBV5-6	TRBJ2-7	TGTGCCAGCACCCTGACTAGCGGGAGGACGGTGGCCTACGAGCAGTACTTC	CASTLTSGRTVAYEQYF
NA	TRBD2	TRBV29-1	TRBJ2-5	TGCAGCGTTGTAGGTGGGAGGGGAGAGACCCAGTACTTC	CSVVGGRGETQYF
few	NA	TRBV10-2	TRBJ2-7	TGCGCCAGCACAGGGGTCGAGCAGTACTTC	CASTGVEQYF
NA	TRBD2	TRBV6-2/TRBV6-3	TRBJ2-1	TGTGCCAGCCGTTACGAGGCTGGGACTAGCGAGAACAATGAGCAGTTCTTC	CASRYEAGTSENNEQFF
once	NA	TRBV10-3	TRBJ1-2	TGTGCCATCAGTGGTACGGGACCGAGCTATGGCTACACCTTC	CAISGTGPSYGYTF
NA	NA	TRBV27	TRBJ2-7	TGTGCCAGCAGTTTGAGGACAGAGGTGCACGAGCAGTACTTC	CASSLRTEVHEQYF
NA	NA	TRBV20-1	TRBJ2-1	TGCAGTGCTAGCAGGGCTGAGCAGTTCTTC	CSASRAEQFF
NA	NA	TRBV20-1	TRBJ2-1	TGCAGTGCCGCAATCCAGTACAATGAGCAGTTCTTC	CSAAIQYNEQFF
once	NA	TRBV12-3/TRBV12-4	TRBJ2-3	TGTGCCAGCAGTTTAGATGCCACAGATACGGAGTATTTT	CASSLDATDTEYF
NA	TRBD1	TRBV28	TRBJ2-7	TGTGCCAGCAGTCTCACAGGGGGGTGGAAGGAGCAGTACTTC	CASSLTGGWKEQYF
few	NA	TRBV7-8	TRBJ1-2	TGTGCCAGCAGCTTAAAGGATGATAATGGCTACACCTTC	CASSLKDDNGYTF
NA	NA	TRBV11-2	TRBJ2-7	TGTGCCAGCAGCTTAGTTGGGGGAGTTGGAGAGCAGTACTTC	CASSLVGGVGEQYF
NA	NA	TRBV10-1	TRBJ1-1	TGCGCCAGCAGTGATCCAGGGCAGAACACTGAAGCTTTCTTT	CASSDPGQNTEAFF
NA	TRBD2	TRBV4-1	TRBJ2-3	TGCGCCAGCAGCCAGAGGACTAGCACGGGTGCAGATACGCAGTATTTT	CASSQRTSTGADTQYF
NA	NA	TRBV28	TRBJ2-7	TGTGCCAGCAGTTTTTTGAACTCCTACGAGCAGTACTTC	CASSFLNSYEQYF
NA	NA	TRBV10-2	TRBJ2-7	TGCGCCAGCAGTGATGGCCCGTACGAGCAGTACTTC	CASSDGPYEQYF
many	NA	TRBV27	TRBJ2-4	TGTGCCAGCAGTCACAGGGCGGCCAAAAACATTCAGTACTTC	CASSHRAAKNIQYF
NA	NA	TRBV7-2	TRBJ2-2	TGTGCCAGCAGCTTAGGGAGCTGGGAGCTGTTTTTT	CASSLGSWELFF
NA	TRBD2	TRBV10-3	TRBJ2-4	TGTGCCATCAGTGAGTCCAGGACTAGCGGGACCCGGGAGCAGTACTTC	CAISESRTSGTREQYF
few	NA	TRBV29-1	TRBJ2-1	TGCAGCGGGATGAACTCCTACAATGAGCAGTTCTTC	CSGMNSYNEQFF
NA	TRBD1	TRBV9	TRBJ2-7	TGTGCCAGCAGCGTCACCGCCCGACAGGGGACGGTCAACGAGCAGTACTTC	CASSVTARQGTVNEQYF
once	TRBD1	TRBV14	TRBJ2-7	TGTGCCAGCAGCCAAGTGACGGGACAGGGAGCATACGAGCAGTACTTC	CASSQVTGQGAYEQYF